These T cell receptor beta chains were read from a single sample in a study of T cell clusters in autoimmune cytopenias. TCRdb re-called the multiplex PCR reads, yielding one record per CDR3 amino acid sequence without DNA. The sample data list 700 to 950 distinct CDR3 sequences. Sequencing used peripheral blood. The receptors originated from a human donor with an autoimmune cytopenia or autoimmune hepatitis (not recorded which). Both conserved end residues are part of each CDR3. A row's size may be missing; if present it is once, few, many or a size class.

medium-sized	TRBV19	TRBJ2-7	CASSPSGTGSYEQYF
medium-sized	TRBV6-5	TRBJ2-1	CASRETSGSSNEQFF
medium-sized	TRBV6-5	TRBJ1-5	CASRRMPDQPQHF
-	TRBV6-2/TRBV6-3	TRBJ2-7	CASSYPDGASYEQYF
-	TRBV30	TRBJ1-1	CAWSVTENTEAFF
medium-sized	TRBV5-4	TRBJ1-3	CASSSGGAASGNTIYF
medium-sized	TRBV2	TRBJ2-4	CASSNRGNIQYF
medium-sized	TRBV29-1	TRBJ1-2	CSVENRVYGYTF
-	TRBV10-3	TRBJ1-1	CAIRKQGQNTEAFF
medium-sized	TRBV7-2	TRBJ2-5	CASSLGGRNGRETQYF
medium-sized	TRBV10-3	TRBJ2-3	CAIRETSGGGRQYF
-	TRBV7-2	TRBJ1-4	CASSLAAGSEKLFF
medium-sized	TRBV19	TRBJ2-3	CASSPRTDTQYF
medium-sized	TRBV19	TRBJ1-1	CASSIAGPAEAFF
medium-sized	TRBV6-6	TRBJ2-5	CASSYEGSETQYF
medium-sized	TRBV29-1	TRBJ1-1	CSVLGQGPEAFF
-	TRBV6-5	TRBJ1-1	CASSGAGGTEAFF
-	TRBV10-1	TRBJ2-3	CASSAGGIPTDTQYF
large	TRBV27	TRBJ2-1	CASSTGLAAAIDEQFF
medium-sized	TRBV7-3	TRBJ2-4	CASSFPVRGGLAKNIQYF
-	TRBV20-1	TRBJ2-3	CSAPWGQGLEDTQYF
-	TRBV4-2	TRBJ1-1	CASSPGTNSLNTEAFF
medium-sized	TRBV6-6	TRBJ2-1	CAGAGGRFSVGEQFF
-	TRBV7-2	TRBJ2-3	CASSLTGFTDTQYF
medium-sized	TRBV6-5	TRBJ1-1	CASSRQRRGNTEAFF
large	TRBV7-2	TRBJ2-3	CASSLGQAVGTDTQYF
-	TRBV6-6	TRBJ1-3	CASRSPSTEFRASGNTIYF
large	TRBV29-1	TRBJ2-2	CSVEGGAAGELFF
medium-sized	TRBV27	TRBJ1-4	CASSFGGDEKLFF
medium-sized	TRBV13	TRBJ2-7	CASSPKPSSYEQYF
-	TRBV6-6	TRBJ2-3	CASMDRSRDTQYF
large	TRBV24-1	TRBJ2-1	CATSDPGQGKFF
medium-sized	TRBV10-3	TRBJ2-3	CAIGAAGSTDTQYF
-	TRBV5-4	TRBJ2-2	CASSFGLAGNTGELFF
-	TRBV6-5	TRBJ1-3	CASKPGQSGNTIYF
medium-sized	TRBV29-1	TRBJ2-5	CSVEKVPSYQETQYF
medium-sized	TRBV12-3/TRBV12-4	TRBJ1-2	CASSLSVGFRGYTF
-	TRBV20-1	TRBJ2-7	CSAKSEVVPYEQYF
medium-sized	TRBV5-4	TRBJ2-3	CASSLSGLRSDTQYF
medium-sized	TRBV29-1	TRBJ2-5	CSVVGAGGGETQYF
-	TRBV20-1	TRBJ2-3	CSARSRDTQYF
medium-sized	TRBV29-1	TRBJ1-2	CSVKEGGRNGYTF
medium-sized	TRBV30	TRBJ2-5	CAWSRQQETQYF
-	TRBV20-1	TRBJ2-3	CSARDNPAGTQYF
medium-sized	TRBV12-3/TRBV12-4	TRBJ2-7	CASSRQGAGEQYF
-	TRBV15	TRBJ1-4	CATSRVRGANEKLFF
medium-sized	TRBV5-1	TRBJ1-1	CASSSGTGGLMDTEAFF
medium-sized	TRBV29-1	TRBJ1-2	CSVWIVNYGYTF
-	TRBV6-5	TRBJ1-2	CASSYKPGTGGINYGYTF
medium-sized	TRBV15	TRBJ2-1	CATSRAQGASYNEQFF
medium-sized	TRBV6-2/TRBV6-3	TRBJ2-7	CASSSYGVEQYF
medium-sized	TRBV29-1	TRBJ1-4	CSVGWDLQKLFF
medium-sized	TRBV12-3/TRBV12-4	TRBJ2-4	CASSPEAGEAAKNIQYF
-	TRBV15	TRBJ2-3	CATSIRPGRGADTQYF
-	TRBV7-3	TRBJ2-2	CASSLGGSTGELFF
medium-sized	TRBV13	TRBJ1-2	CASSRRGGVTYGYTF
large	TRBV6-1	TRBJ2-7	CASSEWGPGYEQYF
medium-sized	TRBV7-2	TRBJ2-7	CASSLVSRTYEQYF